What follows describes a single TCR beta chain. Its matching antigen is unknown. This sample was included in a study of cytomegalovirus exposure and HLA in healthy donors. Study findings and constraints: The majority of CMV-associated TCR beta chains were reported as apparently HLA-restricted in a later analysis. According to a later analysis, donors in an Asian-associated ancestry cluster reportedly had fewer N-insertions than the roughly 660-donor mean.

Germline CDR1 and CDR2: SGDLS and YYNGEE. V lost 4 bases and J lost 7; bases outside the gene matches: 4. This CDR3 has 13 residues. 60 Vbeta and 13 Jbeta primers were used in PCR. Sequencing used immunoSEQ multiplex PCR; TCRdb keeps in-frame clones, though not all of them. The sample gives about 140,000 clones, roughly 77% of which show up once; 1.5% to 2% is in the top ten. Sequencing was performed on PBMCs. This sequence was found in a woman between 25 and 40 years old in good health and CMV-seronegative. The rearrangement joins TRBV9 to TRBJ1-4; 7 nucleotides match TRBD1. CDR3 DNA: TGTGCCAGCAGCCAGGGGGGACTTGAAAAACTGTTTTTT. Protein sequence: CASSQGGLEKLFF.